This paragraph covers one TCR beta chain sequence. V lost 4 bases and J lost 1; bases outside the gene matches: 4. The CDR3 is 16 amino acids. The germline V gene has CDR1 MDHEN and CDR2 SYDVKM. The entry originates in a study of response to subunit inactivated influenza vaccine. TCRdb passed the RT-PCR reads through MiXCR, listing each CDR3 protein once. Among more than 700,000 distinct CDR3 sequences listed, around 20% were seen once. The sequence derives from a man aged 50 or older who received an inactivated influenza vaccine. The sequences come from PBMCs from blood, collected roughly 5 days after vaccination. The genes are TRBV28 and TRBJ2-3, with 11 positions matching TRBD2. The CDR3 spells CASSYSGGARTDTQYF. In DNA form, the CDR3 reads TGTGCCAGCAGTTATAGCGGGGGGGCGCGCACAGATACGCAGTATTTT.